Following are 8 T cell receptor beta chains from one sample sequenced in a study of T-cell memory formation after mild COVID-19. From the 5' RACE reads, TCRdb called clonotypes with MiXCR, one entry per CDR3 protein. The repertoire holds about 180,000 distinct CDR3 sequences, with about a sixth as singletons. The sample consisted of PBMCs or a T cell subset sorted from them (not recorded which). These receptors originate from an adult woman who had mild COVID-19 (a few samples of this study predate the infection). Cell type and time point are not known.

Points on this clonotype: The junction differs from germline at one of its ends, possibly a read error. The chain joins TRBV5-1 to TRBJ1-2; no reliable D call. The CDR3 loop spans 15 amino acids. Germline loops: CDR1 SGHRS, CDR2 YFSETQ. The CDR3 region is CDSSSQSGGNYGYTF. In nucleotides, the CDR3 is TGCGACAGCAGCTCCCAATCCGGTGGAAACTATGGCTACACCTTC.

The V gene is TRBV7-9, the J gene TRBJ2-5; possible D gene TRBD1, 5 bases. Germline V gene data show CDR1 as SEHNR and CDR2 as FQNEAQ (reference sequence). The CDR3 loop spans 15 amino acids. Trimming shortened V by 5 bases and J by 4 bases, and 17 bases separated the two germline ends. CDR3 coding DNA: TGTGCCAGCAGCCGTGGGGCAGACGGGCGAGAGACCCAGTACTTC. Its translation: CASSRGADGRETQYF. Using reference TRBV7-9 and TRBJ2-5 for the parts outside the CDR3, the full variable domain is DTGVSQNPRHKITKRGQNVTFRCDPISEHNRLYWYRQTLGQGPEFLTYFQNEAQLEKSRLLSDRFSAERPKGSFSTLEIQRTEQGDSAMYLCASSRGADGRETQYFGPGTRLLVL.

The V gene is TRBV29-1, the J gene TRBJ1-6; weak D call: TRBD1 (6 bases). Trimming removed 7 bases from V and 5 bases from J, with 18 bases in between. Looked up from germline, CDR1 is SQVTM and CDR2 is ANQGSEA. The CDR3 runs 15 residues. The CDR3 nucleotides read TGCAGCGCCTCCCACAGGGAAGGGGATAATTCACCCCTCCACTTT. This encodes CSASHREGDNSPLHF.

The table lists this clonotype with a few counts. The chain employs TRBV20-1 and TRBJ2-7; TRBD1 matches at 8 bases. Germline CDR1 DFQATT, CDR2 SNEGSKA (reference sequence). V lost 7 bases and J lost 3; bases outside the gene matches: 5. The CDR3 length is 12 residues. The CDR3 DNA reads as TGCAGTGGGGGACAGGCCCACTACGAGCAGTACTTC. Translating it yields CSGGQAHYEQYF.

The genes are TRBV7-9 and TRBJ2-5; 7 bases match TRBD1. Germline V lookup: CDR1 SEHNR, CDR2 FQNEAQ (reference sequence). The V segment lost 5 bases and the J segment 2 bases; nucleotides outside the gene matches: 8. The CDR3 is made up of 15 amino acids. The CDR3 coding sequence is TGTGCCAGCAGCCAAGGGACAGTGAGGCAAGAGACCCAGTACTTC. This codes for CASSQGTVRQETQYF.

In DNA form, the CDR3 reads TGTGCCAGTAGTACGCCCGGCGGACTTAACACTGAAGCTTTCTTT. Its protein is CASSTPGGLNTEAFF. The chain carries TRBV19 and TRBJ1-1; D gene ambiguous. Germline CDR1 LNHDA, CDR2 SQIVND (reference sequence). This CDR3 contains 15 residues. The V end lost 4 bases, the J end lost 2 bases, and 14 bases lay between the germline ends.

This clonotype has just a few counts. This sequence joins TRBV12-3 or TRBV12-4 and TRBJ2-1; either TRBD1 or TRBD2 may fit D (5 bases each). The CDR3 has 14 residues. Trimming removed 6 bases from V and 9 bases from J, with 18 bases in between. CDR3 loop: CASSPGTAAPEQFF. In nucleotides, the CDR3 is TGTGCCAGCAGCCCTGGGACCGCCGCACCTGAGCAGTTCTTC.

This chain joins TRBV24-1 and TRBJ2-7; TRBD1 is a possible D gene (6 bases). V was clipped by 4 bases and J by 7 bases, with 10 bases between them. The CDR3 contains 12 residues. Germline CDR1 is KGHDR and CDR2 is SFDVKD. CDR3 loop: CATSDRGNEQYF. CDR3 bases: TGTGCCACCAGTGACAGGGGCAATGAGCAGTACTTC.